The 15 T cell receptor beta chains in this list originate from one sample, sequenced in a study of blood T cell repertoires in COVID-19. Sequencing used immunoSEQ multiplex PCR; TCRdb keeps in-frame clones, though not all of them. The repertoire has some 80,000 clones, over 75% of them found once; the top ten carry 9.6%. Input material: peripheral blood. Every receptor here comes from a man over 45 with COVID-19, enrolled during active disease.

This sequence joins TRBV14 and TRBJ2-1, with a possible D match to TRBD2 (6 bases). CDR3 size: 13 residues. The V gene lost 0 bases and the J gene lost 9 bases, with 9 bases spanning the gap. The germline V gene has CDR1 SGHDN and CDR2 FVKESK. CDR3 DNA sequence: TGTGCCAGCAGCCAAGATCACGGGGGTGAGCAGTTCTTC. Its translation: CASSQDHGGEQFF.

This chain links TRBV6-5 with TRBJ1-2; D is unclear. CDR3 length equals 11 residues. Germline CDR1 reads MNHEY; CDR2 reads SVGAGI. Trimming took 4 bases from V and 3 from J, leaving 3 bases between them. The CDR3 DNA reads as TGTGCCAGCAGTTCCGACTATGGCTACACCTTC. Amino acids: CASSSDYGYTF.

The sample holds one count of this clone. This chain links TRBV19 with TRBJ2-5; TRBD2 is a possible D gene (6 bases). The CDR3 extends over 15 amino acids. Trimming shortened V by 4 bases and J by 4 bases, and 16 bases separated the two germline ends. CDR1 is LNHDA, CDR2 SQIVND, per germline (reference sequence). The CDR3 loop is CASSKRDSGVETQYF. CDR3 nucleotide sequence: TGTGCCAGTAGTAAAAGGGACTCTGGGGTAGAGACCCAGTACTTC.

The chain uses TRBV2 and TRBJ1-1; tentative D call: TRBD1 (5 bases). V gave up 4 bases and J gave up 0 bases, with 6 bases separating them. The CDR3 length is 13 residues. Germline loops: CDR1 SNHLY, CDR2 FYNNEI. This CDR3 reads CASSGTLNTEAFF. CDR3 nucleotide sequence: TGTGCCAGCAGTGGGACATTGAACACTGAAGCTTTCTTT.

This chain connects TRBV28 to TRBJ2-3; D remains ambiguous. The CDR3 totals 10 residues. In germline, CDR1 is MDHEN, CDR2 SYDVKM. The ends were cut back, 5 bases at V and 5 bases at J, with 2 bases in the middle. In DNA form, the CDR3 reads TGTGCCAGCAGTCGAGATACGCAGTATTTT. Translating gives CASSRDTQYF.

This clone was detected only a few times. The V call is TRBV6-2 or TRBV6-3, the J call TRBJ2-7, with 9 bases matching TRBD2. J was trimmed by 3 bases and V by 2 bases; bases with no gene match: 14. Germline V gives CDR1 MNHEY, CDR2 SVGEGT. This CDR3 contains 18 residues. CDR3 bases: TGTGCCAGCAGTTACATAGCAGTAGCGGGAGCTACCCTCTACGAGCAGTACTTC. Translating gives CASSYIAVAGATLYEQYF.

The V and J genes are TRBV6-5 and TRBJ2-1; 8 bases align to TRBD2. Trimming took 0 bases from V and 2 from J; bases not matched to a gene: 3. CDR1 is MNHEY and CDR2 is SVGAGI in the germline V gene. This CDR3 comprises 16 residues. The CDR3 spells CASSYSPSGPYNEQFF. The CDR3, as DNA: TGTGCCAGCAGTTACTCGCCTAGCGGGCCCTACAATGAGCAGTTCTTC.

This chain uses TRBV5-1 with TRBJ2-7; the match to TRBD2 covers 11 bases. J was trimmed by 5 bases and V by 1 base; bases with no gene match: 20. In germline, CDR1 is SGHRS, CDR2 YFSETQ. The CDR3 is made up of 20 amino acids. The CDR3 DNA reads TGCGCCAGCAGCTTGTTCAGGGGAGTGTCTAGCGGGAGGACCGGTAACGAGCAGTACTTC. It translates to CASSLFRGVSSGRTGNEQYF.

This chain uses TRBV9 with TRBJ2-3, with TRBD2 matching over 10 bases. Germline values: CDR1 SGDLS, CDR2 YYNGEE. V lost 0 bases, J lost 5 bases, and 6 bases stayed unmatched. The CDR3 extends over 16 amino acids. The CDR3 region has the DNA TGTGCCAGCAGCGTAGGGCTAGCGGGAGAGCAAGATACGCAGTATTTT. Its protein product is CASSVGLAGEQDTQYF.

Regarding this clone: The missing conserved phenylalanine or tryptophan at the end of this CDR3 makes a read error likely. The DNA is omitted, as the CDR3 cannot be located on it reliably, and the CDR3 follows TCRdb's listing. The rearrangement uses TRBV6-4 and TRBJ1-6; the D call in the table, TRBD1, was not verified against the DNA. The CDR3 is 12 residues long, ends included. CDR1 is MRHNA, CDR2 SNTAGT, per germline. The CDR3 protein is CASSDSRDTNRV.

The V call is TRBV15, the J call TRBJ1-5; D ambiguous. The CDR3 consists of 14 residues. Germline V gene data show CDR1 as LNHNV and CDR2 as YYDKDF (reference sequence). Trimming left V 0 bases short and J 0 bases short, with 3 bases between. CDR3 sequence: CATSRDGSNQPQHF. CDR3 bases: TGTGCCACCAGCAGAGACGGTAGCAATCAGCCCCAGCATTTT.

The table lists this clone with a count of one. This sequence joins TRBV5-6 and TRBJ2-1, with a tentative D call TRBD2 (6 bases). This CDR3 is built from 16 residues. Per germline, CDR1 SGHDT and CDR2 YYEEEE. V was cut by 0 bases and J by 6 bases, with 16 bases left in between. The CDR3 loop is CASSLAEKAGSNEQFF. Here the CDR3 DNA reads TGTGCCAGCAGCTTGGCCGAGAAAGCGGGTTCCAATGAGCAGTTCTTC.

The V gene is TRBV3-1 (or the pseudogene TRBV3-2), the J gene TRBJ1-6; D is ambiguous. V was cut by 1 base and J by 0 bases, with 7 bases left in between. Germline loops: CDR1 LGHDT, CDR2 YNNKEL (reference sequence). This CDR3 is 16 amino acids long. The CDR3 loop reads CASSQGASSYNSPLHF. In nucleotides, the CDR3 is TGTGCCAGCAGCCAAGGGGCGAGCTCCTATAATTCACCCCTCCACTTT.

V and J are TRBV27 and TRBJ2-2, with 8 bases fitting TRBD2. Germline CDR1 reads MNHEY; CDR2 reads SMNVEV (reference sequence). This CDR3 region has 15 residues. J lost 5 bases, V lost 2 bases, and 4 bases had no gene match. CDR3 DNA: TGTGCCAGCAGTTTAAGCGGGAGATTGACCGGGGAGCTGTTTTTT. It encodes CASSLSGRLTGELFF.

This clone has a single count. The chain is built from TRBV3-1 (or the pseudogene TRBV3-2) and TRBJ2-2; D ambiguous. V was clipped by 6 bases and J by 2 bases, with 10 bases between them. The CDR3 extends over 14 amino acids. Germline V CDR1 and CDR2: LGHDT, YNNKEL (reference sequence). CDR3: CASRRHGNTGELFF. DNA of the CDR3: TGTGCCAGCAGACGTCACGGTAACACCGGGGAGCTGTTTTTT.